Described below is a single TCR beta chain sequence and its context. Its antigen remains unidentified. Repertoires were generated with immunoSEQ multiplex PCR, while TCRdb's copy carries only in-frame clones and drops some. This repertoire shows about 50,000 clones, roughly 80% found once; its top ten account for about 4.3%. As for time point: week 47, end of study. In every dose of vaccine, 300 ug of mutant IDH1 20-mer peptide was given alongside topical imiquimod. The data belong to a study of a mutant IDH1 vaccine in newly diagnosed glioma. Study background: With temozolomide cycles, or 4-6 weeks after radiotherapy alone, vaccination was started. Former treatment meant radiotherapy, temozolomide, or both; the majority had gotten both. It was at week 35 that visit V12 occurred, and at week 47 that visit V13 did.

General study results and limits: Changes to the top peripheral T cell clonotypes appeared unrelated to pseudoprogression.

The sample here was PBMCs, taken from a glioma patient whose treatment included an IDH1 peptide vaccine. This receptor was identified in a woman younger than 45 with glioma. Some clones in this sample may be carry-over from other donors' samples.

As DNA, the CDR3 is TGTGCCAGCAGCTTAGGGACTAGCGGATCCTACGAGCAGTACTTC. Its translation: CASSLGTSGSYEQYF. The chain carries TRBV5-4 and TRBJ2-7; 11 positions agree with TRBD2. CDR1 and CDR2 (germline): SGHNT, YYREEE (reference sequence). The length of the CDR3 is 15 residues. V was pared by 2 bases and J by 1 base, with 2 bases of the junction left unmatched.